This T cell receptor (beta chain) comes out of a study of vaccination effects on CD4 cells after COVID-19. The assay was immunoSEQ multiplex PCR, and TCRdb's table has in-frame clones only and misses some. The sample contains 30,000 or so clones, roughly two thirds of which appear only once. Within the ViraFEST assay, antigen-specific CD4+ T cells underwent expansion with viral peptide pools prior to sequencing. The authors isolated CD4+ T cells after around nine days of culture. Nucleocapsid antibodies stayed negative before and after vaccination, showing no earlier SARS-CoV-2 infection. Researchers reported culturing a few million PBMC in each well, adding 10 IU/ml IL-2 and about 10 ug/ml peptides. IL-2 medium took the place of half the medium on both days 3 and 7. Remarks on this clone: Its target is not known.

The material was CD4+ T cells from PBMCs cultured with HCoV-229E spike peptides, obtained before COVID-19 vaccination. The source is a human donor who received a COVID-19 vaccine.

The DNA of the CDR3 is TGTGCCAGCAGCGTAGAACCAGGCCAAGAGACCCAGTACTTC. Encoded protein: CASSVEPGQETQYF. The gene calls are TRBV9 and TRBJ2-5; D uncertain. Germline CDR1 is SGDLS and CDR2 is YYNGEE. Trimming stripped 0 bases from V and 1 base from J, with 7 bases between. This CDR3 has 14 residues. Using reference TRBV9 and TRBJ2-5 for the parts outside the CDR3, the full variable domain is DSGVTQTPKHLITATGQRVTLRCSPRSGDLSVYWYQQSLDQGLQFLIQYYNGEERAKGNILERFSAQQFPDLHSELNLSSLELGDSALYFCASSVEPGQETQYFGPGTRLLVL.